Included here is one TCR beta chain sequence, with context. The data stem from a study of blood T cell repertoires in COVID-19. CDR1 and CDR2 from the germline V gene are SGDLS and YYNGEE. J was trimmed by 0 bases and V by 3 bases; bases with no gene match: 5. This CDR3 is built from 15 residues. Produced via immunoSEQ multiplex PCR; TCRdb's table is partial and in-frame only. The table includes about 140,000 clones, around 84% detected once. The chain recombines TRBV9 with TRBJ1-2; 7 bases agree with TRBD1. This sequence was found in a man in his fifties or sixties with active or convalescent COVID-19. Sequenced: peripheral blood. The CDR3 DNA is TGTGCCAGCAGCGAAACCGGGACAGCTAACTATGGCTACACCTTC. It translates to CASSETGTANYGYTF.